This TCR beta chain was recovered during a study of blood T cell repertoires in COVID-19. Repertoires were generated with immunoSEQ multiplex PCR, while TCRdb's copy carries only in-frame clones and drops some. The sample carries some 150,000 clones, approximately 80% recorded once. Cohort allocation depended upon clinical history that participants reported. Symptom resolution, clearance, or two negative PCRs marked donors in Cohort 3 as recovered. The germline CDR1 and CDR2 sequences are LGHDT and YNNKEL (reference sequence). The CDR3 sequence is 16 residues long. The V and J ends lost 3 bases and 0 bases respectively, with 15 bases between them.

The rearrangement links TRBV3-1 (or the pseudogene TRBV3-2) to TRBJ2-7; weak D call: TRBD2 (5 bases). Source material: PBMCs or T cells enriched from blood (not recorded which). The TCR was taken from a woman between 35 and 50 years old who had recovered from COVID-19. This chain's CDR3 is CASSHSPREPSYEQYF. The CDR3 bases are TGTGCCAGCAGCCATTCCCCCCGGGAACCCTCCTACGAGCAGTACTTC.